These 26 T cell receptor beta chains were sequenced from one sample in a study of cytomegalovirus exposure and HLA in healthy donors. In the PCR, 60 Vbeta and 13 Jbeta primers were used. The table came from immunoSEQ multiplex PCR; TCRdb's copy has only in-frame clones and leaves some out. The data show 110,000 or so clones, with approximately 79% seen just once and about 16% held by the top ten. The source material was PBMCs. The receptors were gathered from a man aged 50 to 60 in good health and CMV-seropositive.

The chain is built from TRBV19 and TRBJ2-5; 7 bases are a match to TRBD2. CDR1 is LNHDA and CDR2 is SQIVND in the germline V gene (reference sequence). V was pared by 6 bases and J by 1 base, with 11 bases of the junction left unmatched. This CDR3 contains 16 residues. CDR3 sequence: CASSPGPSGFQETQYF. The CDR3 nucleotides read TGTGCCAGTAGCCCCGGGCCTAGCGGATTCCAAGAGACCCAGTACTTC.

This chain uses TRBV4-1 with TRBJ2-5; 7 positions match TRBD1. The V and J ends lost 1 base and 2 bases, in that order; junction bases with no gene match: 10. The length of the CDR3 is 17 residues. The germline V gene has CDR1 MGHRA and CDR2 YSYEKL. The CDR3 spells CASSQGLAPGQQETQYF. The CDR3 DNA reads TGCGCCAGCAGCCAAGGCCTCGCCCCGGGACAGCAAGAGACCCAGTACTTC.

This clone is a singleton in its sample. The V call is TRBV2, the J call TRBJ2-7; no clear D gene. The CDR3 has 13 residues. Per the germline V gene, CDR1 is SNHLY and CDR2 is FYNNEI. V lost 3 bases and J 6 bases, leaving 12 bases between the germline ends. The CDR3 protein is CASSDTGGFEQYF. The DNA of the CDR3 is TGTGCCAGCAGTGATACGGGTGGTTTCGAGCAGTACTTC. Filled out from reference TRBV2 and TRBJ2-7, the complete variable domain reads EPEVTQTPSHQVTQMGQEVILRCVPISNHLYFYWYRQILGQKVEFLVSFYNNEISEKSEIFDDQFSVERPDGSNFTLKIRSTKLEDSAMYFCASSDTGGFEQYFGPGTRLTVT.

The rearrangement links TRBV6-5 to TRBJ2-6; D gene uncertain. Germline-derived CDR1 and CDR2 are MNHEY and SVGAGI. V was clipped by 0 bases and J by 6 bases, with 12 bases between them. The CDR3 sequence is 16 residues long. CDR3 DNA sequence: TGTGCCAGCAGTTACTCCACGAGCCTATTGGCCAACGTCCTGACTTTC. It codes for CASSYSTSLLANVLTF.

This rearrangement joins TRBV11-2 to TRBJ2-2; D is perhaps TRBD2 (6 bases). The length of the CDR3 is 16 residues. V was shortened by 6 bases and J by 2 bases, with 16 bases between the two germline ends. Germline V gene sequence: CDR1 SGHAT, CDR2 FQNNGV. As DNA, the CDR3 is TGTGCCAGCAGACCTCCCGGGAGCCCCAACACCGGGGAGCTGTTTTTT. Translated, it gives CASRPPGSPNTGELFF.

This clone was found once. The CDR3 sequence is CAISDGQGDEKLFF. CDR3 nucleotide sequence: TGTGCCATCAGTGACGGACAGGGGGATGAAAAACTGTTTTTT. The chain has TRBV10-3 and TRBJ1-4; 10 bases are a match to TRBD1. CDR3 size: 14 residues. V was clipped by 3 bases and J by 6 bases; unmatched bases: 1. Germline values: CDR1 ENHRY, CDR2 SYGVKD.

The gene calls are TRBV5-4 and TRBJ2-5, with 8 bases identical to TRBD2. CDR1 SGHNT and CDR2 YYREEE come from the germline V gene (reference sequence). The ends lost 4 bases at V and 4 bases at J; junction bases unmatched: 9. The CDR3 consists of 15 residues. CDR3 loop: CASSPPGGQGETQYF. The CDR3 coding sequence is TGTGCCAGCAGCCCCCCGGGGGGGCAGGGAGAGACCCAGTACTTC.

V gene TRBV7-9 combines with J gene TRBJ1-5, with a possible D match to TRBD1 (6 bases). This CDR3 is 14 amino acids long. Germline-derived CDR1 and CDR2 are SEHNR and FQNEAQ (reference sequence). With 1 base removed from V and 7 bases from J, the gap between germline ends came to 11 bases. CDR3 protein: CASSLGVQGQPQHF. CDR3 DNA sequence: TGTGCCAGCAGCTTAGGGGTACAGGGACAGCCCCAGCATTTT.

The J gene is TRBJ1-4, the V gene TRBV10-3; 7 bases line up with TRBD1. With V trimmed by 5 bases and J by 2 bases, 5 bases remained unmatched. Germline V lookup: CDR1 ENHRY, CDR2 SYGVKD. The CDR3 covers 15 residues. For the CDR3, the DNA is TGTGCCATCAGTCGGGAGGGGGCCACTAATGAAAAACTGTTTTTT. Translating it yields CAISREGATNEKLFF.

The rearrangement joins TRBV5-1 to TRBJ1-2, with 10 bases aligning to TRBD1. This CDR3 has 16 amino acids. Per the germline V gene, CDR1 is SGHRS and CDR2 is YFSETQ. The V gene end was trimmed by 2 bases and the J gene end by 0 bases; junction bases not matched to a gene: 4. In nucleotides, the CDR3 is TGCGCCAGCAGCTTTGACAGGGGGCTTCCTAACTATGGCTACACCTTC. Translation: CASSFDRGLPNYGYTF.

This clone was observed a few times. The J gene is TRBJ1-2, the V gene TRBV5-1; no reliable D call. Trimming pared 1 base from V and 8 bases from J, leaving 12 bases between. Germline CDR1 SGHRS, CDR2 YFSETQ. CDR3 length equals 13 residues. CDR3 sequence: CASSLFSSGGYTF. CDR3 nucleotides: TGCGCCAGCAGCTTGTTCTCCTCGGGGGGCTACACCTTC. Full variable domain (rest looked up from reference TRBV5-1 and TRBJ1-2): KAGVTQTPRYLIKTRGQQVTLSCSPISGHRSVSWYQQTPGQGLQFLFEYFSETQRNKGNFPGRFSGRQFSNSRSEMNVSTLELGDSALYLCASSLFSSGGYTFGSGTRLTVV.

This rearrangement joins TRBV27 to TRBJ2-7; 8 bases fit TRBD2. The J segment lost 4 bases and the V segment lost 2 bases, leaving 7 bases of the junction unmatched. Germline V gene data show CDR1 as MNHEY and CDR2 as SMNVEV (reference sequence). This CDR3 spans 15 amino acids. CDR3 DNA sequence: TGTGCCAGCAGTTTAGCGGGAGGTACTATTTACGAGCAGTACTTC. This translates into CASSLAGGTIYEQYF.

The CDR3 DNA reads as TGTGCCAGCAGCGACTTGGGGGGATATTCTCCCTACGAGCAGTACTTC. It specifies CASSDLGGYSPYEQYF. The chain carries TRBV11-2 and TRBJ2-7, with a tentative D call TRBD2 (6 bases). Germline CDR1 and CDR2: SGHAT and FQNNGV. CDR3 length equals 16 residues. V lost 5 bases to trimming and J lost 2 bases, with 19 bases between them.

J is TRBJ2-7 and V is TRBV11-2, with 9 bases fitting TRBD1. After removal of 6 bases from V and 0 bases from J, the junction contained 3 bases not matched to a gene. CDR1 is SGHAT, CDR2 FQNNGV, per germline. The CDR3 consists of 14 residues. CDR3 sequence reads: CASSLDRGSYEQYF. CDR3 nucleotides: TGTGCCAGCAGTTTGGACAGGGGCTCCTACGAGCAGTACTTC.

V and J are TRBV15 and TRBJ2-1, with D perhaps matching TRBD1 (5 bases). This CDR3 has 15 amino acids. The germline CDR1 and CDR2 sequences are LNHNV and YYDKDF (reference sequence). V lost 1 base to trimming and J lost 2 bases, with 9 bases between them. The CDR3 sequence: CATSRAATAYNEQFF. The DNA for the CDR3 is TGTGCCACCAGCAGAGCGGCGACAGCCTACAATGAGCAGTTCTTC.

The rearrangement links TRBV9 to TRBJ2-6; a possible D gene is TRBD1 (5 bases). The V gene's germline CDR1 is SGDLS and CDR2 YYNGEE. This CDR3 is built from 15 residues. Trimming removed 3 bases at V and 1 base at J, with 8 bases between. The CDR3 here is CASSATVSGANVLTF. CDR3 DNA: TGTGCCAGCAGCGCGACAGTTTCTGGGGCCAACGTCCTGACTTTC.

This chain connects TRBV15 to TRBJ1-1, with 7 bases lining up with TRBD1. The CDR3 covers 14 residues. Germline CDR1 is LNHNV and CDR2 is YYDKDF (reference sequence). V trimming: 6 bases; J trimming: 6 bases; junction bases outside the gene matches: 10. This CDR3 is CATSENRGVPEAFF. The CDR3 DNA is TGTGCCACCAGTGAGAACAGGGGAGTCCCTGAAGCTTTCTTT.

This clone was observed once. The rearrangement uses TRBV4-2 and TRBJ2-1, with D unresolved. Trimming pared 4 bases from V and 4 bases from J, leaving 11 bases between. Per the germline V gene, CDR1 is LGHNA and CDR2 is YNFKEQ. The CDR3 totals 14 residues. The CDR3 region is CASSPTGRYNEQFF. The CDR3 nucleotides read TGTGCCAGCAGCCCGACTGGTAGATACAATGAGCAGTTCTTC.

The CDR3 spells CASSSSGGGGETQYF. The CDR3 DNA reads TGTGCCAGCAGCTCCTCAGGTGGCGGGGGGGAGACCCAGTACTTC. V and J are TRBV7-8 and TRBJ2-5; 8 bases are a match to TRBD2. The CDR3 runs to 15 residues. V lost 4 bases, J lost 5 bases, and 9 bases stayed unmatched. CDR1 is SGHVS and CDR2 is FQNEAQ in the germline V gene.

This chain joins TRBV4-2 and TRBJ1-4; 12 nucleotides line up with TRBD1. Looked up from germline, CDR1 is LGHNA and CDR2 is YNFKEQ. The CDR3 is made up of 17 amino acids. V was clipped by 1 base and J by 5 bases; unmatched bases: 5. CDR3: CASSQGGQGAQNEKLFF. The CDR3 coding sequence is TGTGCCAGCAGCCAAGGGGGACAGGGGGCCCAGAATGAAAAACTGTTTTTT.

This chain links TRBV10-3 with TRBJ2-7, with 10 bases fitting TRBD1. The V segment lost 7 bases and the J segment 4 bases; nucleotides outside the gene matches: 10. This CDR3 spans 15 amino acids. Germline V gene data show CDR1 as ENHRY and CDR2 as SYGVKD. CDR3 sequence: CAINSRQGAAYEQYF. CDR3 sequence (DNA): TGTGCCATCAACTCAAGACAGGGGGCGGCTTACGAGCAGTACTTC.

In its sample, this clone was seen once. The chain combines TRBV6-4 with TRBJ2-1; the match to TRBD2 covers 7 bases. Per the germline V gene, CDR1 is MRHNA and CDR2 is SNTAGT. CDR3 size: 15 residues. With V trimmed by 6 bases and J by 9 bases, 14 bases remained unmatched. The CDR3 reads CASSPGGPRGPEQFF. CDR3 bases: TGTGCCAGCAGCCCGGGGGGACCCCGAGGGCCTGAGCAGTTCTTC.

This clone has more than one count but fewer than ten. This rearrangement joins TRBV7-2 to TRBJ2-1, with D perhaps TRBD2 (5 bases). CDR3 length: 11 amino acids. The germline V and J ends were trimmed by 4 bases and 15 bases, with 13 bases remaining between them. Germline-derived CDR1 and CDR2 are SGHTA and FQGNSA. The CDR3 loop reads CASSSRDYSFF. DNA of the CDR3: TGTGCCAGCAGCTCTCGGGATTACTCGTTCTTC. Combining the CDR3 with reference TRBV7-2 and TRBJ2-1 gives the whole variable domain GAGVSQSPSNKVTEKGKDVELRCDPISGHTALYWYRQSLGQGLEFLIYFQGNSAPDKSGLPSDRFSAERTGGSVSTLTIQRTQQEDSAVYLCASSSRDYSFFGPGTRLTVL.

The chain employs TRBV19 and TRBJ2-1; TRBD2 agrees at 13 bases. The trim removed 5 bases at V and 8 bases at J, leaving 18 bases unmatched. The germline V gene encodes CDR1 LNHDA and CDR2 SQIVND (reference sequence). The CDR3 totals 19 residues. The CDR3 DNA is TGTGCCAGTAGTCGGGCCCCCATCTCACTAGCGGGAGGGTCAGATGAGCAGTTCTTC. Protein product: CASSRAPISLAGGSDEQFF.

V and J are TRBV11-2 and TRBJ2-6; D unresolved. Between the trimmed V and J ends, which lost 2 bases and 2 bases, there was a span of 7 bases. Germline CDR1 and CDR2: SGHAT and FQNNGV. This CDR3 comprises 15 residues. In DNA form, the CDR3 reads TGTGCCAGCAGCTTAACGAGGACTGGGGCCAACGTCCTGACTTTC. The encoded protein is CASSLTRTGANVLTF. The complete variable domain, with remaining parts taken from reference TRBV11-2 and TRBJ2-6, reads EAGVAQSPRYKIIEKRQSVAFWCNPISGHATLYWYQQILGQGPKLLIQFQNNGVVDDSQLPKDRFSAERLKGVDSTLKIQPAKLEDSAVYLCASSLTRTGANVLTFGAGSRLTVL.

As for this clone: Within the sample, other DNA sequences also encode this same CDR3. The rearrangement joins TRBV18 to TRBJ2-7; no clear D gene. Germline V gene lookup returns CDR1 KGHSH and CDR2 LQKENI. This CDR3 has 14 residues. V lost 2 bases and J lost 3, with 11 bases in between. CDR3 sequence: CASSPAFQVYEQYF. DNA for the CDR3: TGTGCCAGCTCACCAGCCTTCCAGGTCTACGAGCAGTACTTC. Full variable domain (remainder filled in from reference TRBV18 and TRBJ2-7): NAGVMQNPRHLVRRRGQEARLRCSPMKGHSHVYWYRQLPEEGLKFMVYLQKENIIDESGMPKERFSAEFPKEGPSILRIQQVVRGDSAAYFCASSPAFQVYEQYFGPGTRLTVT.